The text below deals with one T cell receptor beta chain. Antigen unknown. The entry originates in a study of shared clonotypes between healthy human individuals. Study as a whole: The people who gave samples were a couple of women and three men aged 18 to 49. The study used three CD4 naive, three CD4 memory, two CD8 naive and one CD8 memory plate per donor.

Study-level points and caveats: The study generally estimated greater richness for naive than memory subsets. The four-donor shared clonotypes exceeded non-shared clonotypes in generation probability, with non-shared ones scoring lower.

The CDR3 is made up of 13 amino acids. V shed 6 bases and J 5 bases; nucleotides not matched to a gene: 7. The V gene's germline CDR1 is MDHEN and CDR2 SYDVKM. Generated by immunoSEQ multiplex PCR, the TCRdb table keeps only in-frame clones and is missing some. The sample contains around 700,000 clones, over 65% of which appear only once. Source material: memory CD4+ T cells sorted from blood. Subset noted: CD45RA-negative fraction. This sequence was found in a woman aged 25 to 45 in good health. This chain connects TRBV28 to TRBJ2-7; TRBD1 matches 7 bases. CDR3 in amino acids: CASSVTRGNEQYF. In DNA form, the CDR3 reads TGTGCCAGCAGCGTGACCAGGGGGAACGAGCAGTACTTC.